This TCR beta chain was sequenced in a study of T-cell memory formation after mild COVID-19. Points on this clonotype: Its cognate antigen is unknown.

UMIs and sample barcodes were carried by the TCR alpha and TCR beta cDNA libraries that 5'RACE produced using constant-segment primers. TCRdb re-analysed the 5' RACE reads in MiXCR, keeping a single row per CDR3 protein. This sample has 360,000 or so distinct CDR3 sequences, with around 28% found just once. Study-wide findings and caveats: Clones shrinking between day 15 and 85 showed a balanced CD4/CD8 split, and those that grew later tilted toward CD4+. Some responding clones appeared in pre-infection memory, suggesting cross-reactive memory joined. Shrinking CD4+ clones were chiefly CM and EM; CD8+ ones were chiefly EMRA.

V lost 1 base and J lost 0, with 9 bases in between. The CDR3 contains 15 residues. In germline, CDR1 is MGHRA, CDR2 YSYEKL. The chain couples TRBV4-1 to TRBJ1-1; D is undetermined. Specimen: PBMCs or a T cell subset sorted from them (not recorded which). This receptor was obtained from an adult woman who had mild COVID-19 (a few samples of this study predate the infection). Cell type and time point are not known. The CDR3: CASSQASALNTEAFF. CDR3 bases: TGCGCCAGCAGCCAAGCCAGTGCACTGAACACTGAAGCTTTCTTT.